This is a list of T cell receptor beta chains from one sample in a study of T-cell memory formation after mild COVID-19. TCRdb analysed the 5' RACE reads with MiXCR anew, one entry per CDR3 protein. Of 350,000 to 500,000 distinct CDR3 sequences listed, around a quarter were seen once; the top ten hold 13%. The sequencing sample was made of PBMCs or a T cell subset sorted from them (not recorded which). These receptor sequences come from an adult woman who had mild COVID-19 (a few samples of this study predate the infection). Cell type and time point are not known. Both conserved end residues are part of each CDR3. A D gene is named only where the DNA matches it firmly. Clone size is shown for a subset of rows, as once, few, many or a class of expanded clone.

V: TRBV27
J: TRBJ2-7
size: -
D: TRBD2
CDR3: CASRGVASGTGIHEQYF
DNA: TGTGCCAGCAGGGGGGTGGCTAGCGGGACGGGAATACACGAGCAGTACTTC

V: TRBV24-1
J: TRBJ1-1
size: -
D: -
CDR3: CATSDKYSDRNTEAFF
DNA: TGTGCCACCAGTGATAAGTACTCGGACAGGAACACTGAAGCTTTCTTT

V: TRBV12-3/TRBV12-4
J: TRBJ2-2
size: -
D: -
CDR3: CASSLPGGVTGELFF
DNA: TGTGCCAGCAGTTTGCCCGGGGGCGTCACCGGGGAGCTGTTTTTT

V: TRBV5-1
J: TRBJ2-7
size: few
D: TRBD2
CDR3: CASSWEGLALDEQYF
DNA: TGCGCCAGCAGCTGGGAGGGACTAGCTTTGGACGAGCAGTACTTC

V: TRBV6-5
J: TRBJ1-5
size: few
D: TRBD1
CDR3: CASSDDRGRNQPQHF
DNA: TGTGCCAGCAGTGATGACAGGGGGAGGAATCAGCCCCAGCATTTT

V: TRBV24-1
J: TRBJ2-7
size: -
D: -
CDR3: CATSDTGGEQYF
DNA: TGTGCCACCAGTGATACCGGAGGGGAGCAGTACTTC

V: TRBV7-9
J: TRBJ2-2
size: few
D: TRBD2
CDR3: CASSKGLAVGELFF
DNA: TGTGCCAGCAGCAAGGGACTAGCTGTCGGGGAGCTGTTTTTT

V: TRBV5-6
J: TRBJ1-1
size: -
D: -
CDR3: CASSLFLGAAEAFF
DNA: TGTGCCAGCAGCTTATTCTTAGGGGCGGCTGAAGCTTTCTTT

V: TRBV20-1
J: TRBJ2-2
size: -
D: -
CDR3: CSAEPNTGELFF
DNA: TGCAGTGCGGAACCGAACACCGGGGAGCTGTTTTTT

V: TRBV5-1
J: TRBJ2-2
size: -
D: -
CDR3: CASSSRAGATNTGELFF
DNA: TGCGCCAGCAGCTCTAGGGCAGGGGCCACGAACACCGGGGAGCTGTTTTTT

V: TRBV4-1
J: TRBJ2-3
size: -
D: -
CDR3: CASSQAPGVGSTDTDTQYF
DNA: TGCGCCAGCAGCCAGGCCCCCGGCGTAGGATCGACCGACACAGATACGCAGTATTTT

V: TRBV2
J: TRBJ2-5
size: -
D: -
CDR3: CASSEAELQETQYF
DNA: TGTGCCAGCAGTGAAGCGGAGCTTCAAGAGACCCAGTACTTC

V: TRBV6-5
J: TRBJ1-6
size: few
D: TRBD1
CDR3: CASRPPGQDNSPLHF
DNA: TGTGCCAGCAGGCCTCCGGGACAGGATAATTCACCCCTCCACTTT

V: TRBV5-5
J: TRBJ2-1
size: many
D: -
CDR3: CASSLGSGSYNEQFF
DNA: TGTGCCAGCAGCTTGGGGTCAGGGTCCTACAATGAGCAGTTCTTC

V: TRBV5-1
J: TRBJ2-1
size: few
D: -
CDR3: CASSLATGLFYNEQFF
DNA: TGCGCCAGCAGCTTGGCCACGGGGTTATTCTACAATGAGCAGTTCTTC

V: TRBV6-2/TRBV6-3
J: TRBJ2-1
size: -
D: -
CDR3: CASSTNTANEQFF
DNA: TGTGCCAGCAGTACCAACACGGCGAATGAGCAGTTCTTC

V: TRBV27
J: TRBJ2-7
size: -
D: -
CDR3: CASKLGPTTYEQYF
DNA: TGTGCCAGCAAACTAGGGCCAACTACCTACGAGCAGTACTTC

V: TRBV5-1
J: TRBJ2-5
size: many
D: TRBD2
CDR3: CASSLRTSGETQYF
DNA: TGCGCCAGCAGCTTGCGAACTAGCGGGGAGACCCAGTACTTC

V: TRBV7-9
J: TRBJ2-4
size: -
D: TRBD2
CDR3: CASSPGREGLQYF
DNA: TGTGCCAGCAGCCCCGGACGGGAGGGCCTACAGTACTTC

V: TRBV5-1
J: TRBJ1-5
size: few
D: TRBD1
CDR3: CASSPLGQESNQPQHF
DNA: TGCGCCAGCAGCCCTCTGGGACAGGAAAGCAATCAGCCCCAGCATTTT

V: TRBV15
J: TRBJ2-3
size: -
D: -
CDR3: CATSSTGVVDTQYF
DNA: TGTGCCACCAGCAGCACGGGGGTGGTAGATACGCAGTATTTT

V: TRBV27
J: TRBJ2-1
size: few
D: -
CDR3: CASRAQGSSYNEQFF
DNA: TGTGCCAGCAGGGCACAGGGTTCGTCCTACAATGAGCAGTTCTTC

V: TRBV9
J: TRBJ1-1
size: -
D: -
CDR3: CASSTDPGPNTEAFF
DNA: TGTGCCAGCAGCACCGATCCGGGTCCCAACACTGAAGCTTTCTTT

V: TRBV7-9
J: TRBJ2-1
size: few
D: TRBD2
CDR3: CASSHGTSGTDEQFF
DNA: TGTGCCAGCAGTCACGGGACTAGCGGGACCGATGAGCAGTTCTTC

V: TRBV7-3
J: TRBJ2-2
size: -
D: -
CDR3: CASSSPGGPAGELFF
DNA: TGTGCCAGCAGCTCCCCGGGGGGCCCGGCCGGGGAGCTGTTTTTT

V: TRBV11-2
J: TRBJ2-5
size: -
D: TRBD2
CDR3: CASSSGVAGQETQYF
DNA: TGTGCCAGCAGCTCCGGTGTAGCGGGGCAAGAGACCCAGTACTTC

V: TRBV7-6
J: TRBJ2-3
size: -
D: TRBD1
CDR3: CASSVQGVGNTDTQYF
DNA: TGTGCCAGCAGCGTACAGGGGGTGGGGAACACAGATACGCAGTATTTT

V: TRBV29-1
J: TRBJ2-6
size: few
D: TRBD1
CDR3: CSVRQGLRSSGANVLTF
DNA: TGCAGCGTACGACAGGGTCTACGCTCCTCTGGGGCCAACGTCCTGACTTTC

V: TRBV7-9
J: TRBJ2-1
size: few
D: TRBD1
CDR3: CASSLAGTGRNNEQFF
DNA: TGTGCCAGCAGCTTAGCGGGGACAGGAAGGAACAATGAGCAGTTCTTC

V: TRBV3-1
J: TRBJ2-7
size: -
D: TRBD2
CDR3: CASSQGFKREDEQYF
DNA: TGTGCCAGCAGCCAAGGTTTCAAGCGGGAGGACGAGCAGTACTTC

V: TRBV11-2
J: TRBJ2-1
size: -
D: TRBD2
CDR3: CASSLEPGGAYNEQFF
DNA: TGTGCCAGCAGCTTAGAGCCGGGGGGAGCCTACAATGAGCAGTTCTTC

V: TRBV2
J: TRBJ1-1
size: few
D: -
CDR3: CASRPYYLFNTEAFF
DNA: TGTGCCAGCAGGCCCTACTATTTATTCAACACTGAAGCTTTCTTT

V: TRBV29-1
J: TRBJ2-1
size: few
D: TRBD1
CDR3: CSVEDSGGQGFYNEQFF
DNA: TGCAGCGTTGAAGATTCAGGAGGACAGGGGTTCTACAATGAGCAGTTCTTC

V: TRBV6-6
J: TRBJ1-1
size: -
D: -
CDR3: CASTEGDTEAFF
DNA: TGTGCCAGCACCGAGGGGGACACTGAAGCTTTCTTT

V: TRBV5-1
J: TRBJ1-1
size: few
D: TRBD1
CDR3: CASSRQGALNTEAFF
DNA: TGCGCCAGCAGCAGACAGGGGGCCCTGAACACTGAAGCTTTCTTT

V: TRBV10-3
J: TRBJ2-1
size: few
D: -
CDR3: CAISDQEQVNEQFF
DNA: TGTGCCATCAGTGATCAGGAGCAAGTCAATGAGCAGTTCTTC

V: TRBV7-2
J: TRBJ2-7
size: -
D: -
CDR3: CASSPGPGRYSYEQYF
DNA: TGTGCCAGCAGCCCAGGGCCGGGGCGCTACTCCTACGAGCAGTACTTC

V: TRBV29-1
J: TRBJ1-2
size: few
D: TRBD1
CDR3: CSVAVFRQGARGYTF
DNA: TGCAGCGTTGCAGTCTTTCGACAGGGGGCTCGGGGCTACACCTTC

V: TRBV6-6
J: TRBJ2-7
size: -
D: -
CDR3: CASSYSRQSSYEQYF
DNA: TGTGCCAGCAGTTACTCGAGGCAGAGCTCCTACGAGCAGTACTTC

V: TRBV18
J: TRBJ1-5
size: few
D: -
CDR3: CASSPQGPYSNQPQHF
DNA: TGTGCCAGCTCACCACAGGGGCCTTATAGCAATCAGCCCCAGCATTTT

V: TRBV7-2
J: TRBJ2-3
size: -
D: -
CDR3: CASSFNTQYF
DNA: TGTGCCAGCAGCTTCAATACGCAGTATTTT

V: TRBV15
J: TRBJ1-2
size: -
D: -
CDR3: CATSRDRFSLGDGYTF
DNA: TGTGCCACCAGCAGAGATCGATTCAGTTTAGGGGACGGCTACACCTTC

V: TRBV5-1
J: TRBJ2-7
size: -
D: -
CDR3: CASSLAGTIYEQYF
DNA: TGCGCCAGCAGCTTGGCCGGGACAATCTACGAGCAGTACTTC

V: TRBV7-3
J: TRBJ2-7
size: -
D: TRBD2
CDR3: CASSLHLLAGLDVEQYF
DNA: TGTGCCAGCAGCTTACACCTCCTAGCGGGGTTAGATGTGGAGCAGTACTTC

V: TRBV5-6
J: TRBJ2-1
size: -
D: -
CDR3: CASSPVSVNEQFF
DNA: TGTGCCAGCAGCCCGGTTTCGGTGAATGAGCAGTTCTTC

V: TRBV25-1
J: TRBJ2-3
size: -
D: -
CDR3: CASNEEGTDTQYF
DNA: TGTGCCAGCAACGAGGAGGGCACAGATACGCAGTATTTT

V: TRBV11-2
J: TRBJ1-2
size: -
D: -
CDR3: CASSPWTDLDPDGYTF
DNA: TGTGCCAGCAGCCCCTGGACAGATCTGGACCCTGATGGCTACACCTTC

V: TRBV7-8
J: TRBJ1-1
size: -
D: -
CDR3: CASSAKTDYTEAFF
DNA: TGTGCCAGCAGCGCGAAGACAGATTACACTGAAGCTTTCTTT

V: TRBV6-5
J: TRBJ2-3
size: few
D: TRBD1
CDR3: CASRTAQGATTDTQYF
DNA: TGTGCCAGCAGGACTGCTCAGGGGGCTACCACAGATACGCAGTATTTT

V: TRBV5-6
J: TRBJ2-1
size: few
D: -
CDR3: CASSLIRSDEQFF
DNA: TGTGCCAGCAGCTTGATCAGGAGTGATGAGCAGTTCTTC

V: TRBV12-3/TRBV12-4
J: TRBJ2-1
size: medium-sized
D: -
CDR3: CASSLGGFYNEQFF
DNA: TGTGCCAGCAGCTTAGGCGGGTTTTACAATGAGCAGTTCTTC